Listed below are T cell receptor beta chains from one sample, sequenced in a study of CD8 T cells in ankylosing spondylitis. TCRdb re-called the 5' RACE reads through MiXCR, storing one row per CDR3 protein. This table has 30,000 to 45,000 distinct CDR3 sequences, approximately 10% appearing once. The material sequenced was synovial fluid, either unsorted or a sorted T cell fraction (not recorded which). These receptors all come from a male donor with ankylosing spondylitis. Both conserved end residues are part of each CDR3. The D gene is left open where the match is weak. Clone size appears in some rows only: once, few, many, or a class for an expanded clone.

V gene	D gene	J gene	clone size	CDR3 protein	CDR3 DNA
TRBV6-5	NA	TRBJ2-3	NA	CASSYSGRVFTDTQYF	TGTGCCAGCAGTTATTCCGGCAGGGTCTTCACAGATACGCAGTATTTT
TRBV20-1	NA	TRBJ2-3	few	CSARVGTDTQYF	TGCAGTGCTAGAGTTGGCACAGATACGCAGTATTTT
TRBV21-1	NA	TRBJ1-5	few	CASKGYQPQHF	TGTGCCAGCAAAGGGTATCAGCCCCAGCATTTT
TRBV5-6	NA	TRBJ2-7	few	CASSLWALDEQYF	TGTGCCAGCAGCTTGTGGGCCCTCGACGAGCAGTACTTC
TRBV20-1	TRBD2	TRBJ2-1	once	CSALESGTSYNEQFF	TGCAGTGCTTTAGAGAGCGGGACTTCCTACAATGAGCAGTTCTTC
TRBV20-1	NA	TRBJ1-6	NA	CSTQPLRDGETSPLHF	TGCAGTACCCAACCTCTGCGGGACGGAGAAACTTCACCCCTCCACTTT
TRBV14	TRBD1	TRBJ1-1	NA	CASSKGQGGTEAFF	TGTGCCAGCAGCAAGGGACAGGGTGGCACTGAAGCTTTCTTT
TRBV19	NA	TRBJ2-1	NA	CASTAAWNEQFF	TGTGCCAGTACGGCCGCGTGGAATGAGCAGTTCTTC
TRBV7-8	NA	TRBJ2-1	few	CASSALSSYNEQFF	TGTGCCAGCAGCGCACTAAGCTCCTACAATGAGCAGTTCTTC
TRBV6-2/TRBV6-3	TRBD1	TRBJ1-1	once	CASSFHRTGPTEAFF	TGTGCCAGCAGTTTCCACCGGACAGGGCCCACTGAAGCTTTCTTT